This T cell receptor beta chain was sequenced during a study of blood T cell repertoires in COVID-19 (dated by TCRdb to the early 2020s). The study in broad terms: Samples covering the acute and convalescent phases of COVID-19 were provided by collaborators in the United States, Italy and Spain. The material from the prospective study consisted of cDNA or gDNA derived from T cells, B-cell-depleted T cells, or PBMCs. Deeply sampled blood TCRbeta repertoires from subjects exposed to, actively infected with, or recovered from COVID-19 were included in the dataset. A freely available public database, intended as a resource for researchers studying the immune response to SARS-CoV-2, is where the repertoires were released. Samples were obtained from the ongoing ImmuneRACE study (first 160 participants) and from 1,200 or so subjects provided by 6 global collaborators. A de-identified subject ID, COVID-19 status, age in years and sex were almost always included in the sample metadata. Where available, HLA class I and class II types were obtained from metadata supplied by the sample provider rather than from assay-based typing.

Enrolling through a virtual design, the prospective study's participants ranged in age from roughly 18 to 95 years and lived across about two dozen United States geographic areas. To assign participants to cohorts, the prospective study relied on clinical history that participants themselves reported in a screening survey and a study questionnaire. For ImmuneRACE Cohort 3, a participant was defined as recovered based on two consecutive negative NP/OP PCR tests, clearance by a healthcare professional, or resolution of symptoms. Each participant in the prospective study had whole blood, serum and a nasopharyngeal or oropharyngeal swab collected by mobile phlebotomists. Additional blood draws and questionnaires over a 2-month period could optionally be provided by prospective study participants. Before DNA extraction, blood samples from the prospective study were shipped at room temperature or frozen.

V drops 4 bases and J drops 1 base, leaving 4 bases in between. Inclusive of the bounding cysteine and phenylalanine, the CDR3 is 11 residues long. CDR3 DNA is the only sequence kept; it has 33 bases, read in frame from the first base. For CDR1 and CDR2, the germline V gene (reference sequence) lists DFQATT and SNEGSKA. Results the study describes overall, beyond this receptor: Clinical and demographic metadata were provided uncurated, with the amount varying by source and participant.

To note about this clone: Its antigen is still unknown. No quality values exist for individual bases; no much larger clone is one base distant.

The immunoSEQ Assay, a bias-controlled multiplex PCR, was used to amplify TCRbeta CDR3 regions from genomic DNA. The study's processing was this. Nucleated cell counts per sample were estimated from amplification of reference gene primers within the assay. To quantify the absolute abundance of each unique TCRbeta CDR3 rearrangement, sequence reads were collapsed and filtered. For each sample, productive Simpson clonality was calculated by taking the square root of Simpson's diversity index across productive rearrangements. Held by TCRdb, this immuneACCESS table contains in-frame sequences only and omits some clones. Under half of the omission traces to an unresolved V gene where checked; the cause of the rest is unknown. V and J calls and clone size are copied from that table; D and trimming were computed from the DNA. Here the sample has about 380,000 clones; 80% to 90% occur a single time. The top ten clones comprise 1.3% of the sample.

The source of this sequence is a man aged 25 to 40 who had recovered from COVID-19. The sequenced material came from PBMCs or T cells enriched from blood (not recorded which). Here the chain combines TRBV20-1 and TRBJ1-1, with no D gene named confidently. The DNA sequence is TGCAGTGCTACCAAGAACACTGAAGCTTTCTTT. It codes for CSATKNTEAFF.